The rows below give T cell receptor beta chains drawn from one sample of a study of cytomegalovirus exposure and HLA in healthy donors. Here immunoSEQ multiplex PCR was the method, and the copy in TCRdb shows in-frame clones only, minus some. Here the sample spans 45,000 to 70,000 clones, roughly 90% being singletons. The specimen was PBMCs. The source of these receptors is a young man in good health and CMV-seronegative. CDR3s include the opening cysteine and the closing phenylalanine or tryptophan. The D gene is left open where the match is weak. For some rows the clone size is stated as once, few or many, or as a class when expanded; others skip it.

cdr3_nt,cdr3_aa,j_call,v_call,clone_size,d_call
TGCAGCGCCACCGCGTCCTCCGCGGATACGCAGTATTTT,CSATASSADTQYF,TRBJ2-3,TRBV29-1,once,.
TGTGCCTGGAGTGTAACAGGGGGAAACACCATATATTTT,CAWSVTGGNTIYF,TRBJ1-3,TRBV30,few,.
TGCGCCAGCAGGGGGGGTTTGAGCAATCAGCCCCAGCATTTT,CASRGGLSNQPQHF,TRBJ1-5,TRBV10-2,.,.
TGTGCCAGTAGTATTGGGTTGGCGGTCCAAGAGACCCAGTACTTC,CASSIGLAVQETQYF,TRBJ2-5,TRBV19,.,.
TGTGCCAGCTCACCTACCAGCGGAGACATTCAGTACTTC,CASSPTSGDIQYF,TRBJ2-4,TRBV18,.,.
TGTGCCAGCCTGGTGGGTGGGGGGGGGACCCAGTACTTC,CASLVGGGGTQYF,TRBJ2-5,TRBV2,.,TRBD2
TGTGCCAGCAGTGAAATCGCAGGGAGCAATCAGCCCCAGCATTTT,CASSEIAGSNQPQHF,TRBJ1-5,TRBV6-1,medium-sized,.
TGTGCCAGCAGTGATTACCCCTCGGGGACTGAAGCTTTCTTT,CASSDYPSGTEAFF,TRBJ1-1,TRBV2,.,.
TGTGCCACTCGACAGAATGGTGCCTATGGCTACACCTTC,CATRQNGAYGYTF,TRBJ1-2,TRBV28,.,.
TGTGCCAGCAGCCGTACAGGGGTCGGCACAGATACGCAGTATTTT,CASSRTGVGTDTQYF,TRBJ2-3,TRBV28,once,TRBD1
TGTGCTAGCAGCCGCTTAGGGGAGGGTGAGCAGTTCTTC,CASSRLGEGEQFF,TRBJ2-1,TRBV7-7,.,TRBD2
TGTGCCAGCAGTTGGCTACCGACAGGGAGGCCCGTCGAGCAGTACTTC,CASSWLPTGRPVEQYF,TRBJ2-7,TRBV2,once,.
TGCAGCGTTGAGGGCGTGACCCCCCCAGATACGCAGTATTTT,CSVEGVTPPDTQYF,TRBJ2-3,TRBV29-1,once,.
TGTGCCAGCAGCCCAGAGCGGGAACAATACGAGCAGTACTTC,CASSPEREQYEQYF,TRBJ2-7,TRBV7-2,.,TRBD2
TGCGCCAGCAGCCCTTACAGGGGCCAAGAGACCCAGTACTTC,CASSPYRGQETQYF,TRBJ2-5,TRBV4-1,.,TRBD1
TGTGCCAGCAGCTTATTTTTCTCGGGACTAGCGGGAGTGCATCACGAGCAGTACTTC,CASSLFFSGLAGVHHEQYF,TRBJ2-7,TRBV7-9,.,TRBD2
TGTGCCAGCAGCCCGGGGACTAGCGGGGGGGAGCTTGCCAAAAACATTCAGTACTTC,CASSPGTSGGELAKNIQYF,TRBJ2-4,TRBV7-2,.,TRBD2
TGTGCCAGCAGCTTATTCGGACAGGGGTCCGCTGAAGCTTTCTTT,CASSLFGQGSAEAFF,TRBJ1-1,TRBV7-2,.,TRBD1
TGTGCCAGCAGACCACAGGGGTACCCAACGGGGGAGCAGTACTTC,CASRPQGYPTGEQYF,TRBJ2-7,TRBV6-5,.,TRBD1
TGTGCCAGCAGCAAAGGACTAGCGGGAGCTACAACAGATACGCAGTATTTT,CASSKGLAGATTDTQYF,TRBJ2-3,TRBV21-1,once,.
TGTGCCAGCAGTTTCCAGGGGGGTCTCTACGAGCAGTACTTC,CASSFQGGLYEQYF,TRBJ2-7,TRBV27,once,.
TGTGCCAGCAGTACAGCGGGGCAAGAGTACCAAGAGACCCAGTACTTC,CASSTAGQEYQETQYF,TRBJ2-5,TRBV28,.,TRBD2
TGTGCCAGCAGCTGGACAGTCGGAACTAATGAAAAACTGTTTTTT,CASSWTVGTNEKLFF,TRBJ1-4,TRBV6-1,.,.
TGTGCTAGTGGGCCCTGGCCCGAAGCTTTCTTT,CASGPWPEAFF,TRBJ1-1,TRBV12-5,.,.
TGCGCCAGCAGCGCCCCAATGGGAGACTACAATGAGCAGTTCTTC,CASSAPMGDYNEQFF,TRBJ2-1,TRBV5-1,.,.
TGTGCCAGCAGCTTAACAATGCAGAACGCCGGGGAGCTGTTTTTT,CASSLTMQNAGELFF,TRBJ2-2,TRBV5-8,.,.
TGTGCCAGCAGACACGACAGCCCCGGGGGAAAACTGTTTTTT,CASRHDSPGGKLFF,TRBJ1-4,TRBV28,.,.
TGTGCCAGCAGCACCCCCCCGGGTTATGAGCAGTTCTTC,CASSTPPGYEQFF,TRBJ2-1,TRBV7-8,.,.
TGTGCCAGCAGTGGACTAGCGGTCCTGGGGAACATTCAGTACTTC,CASSGLAVLGNIQYF,TRBJ2-4,TRBV2,.,TRBD2